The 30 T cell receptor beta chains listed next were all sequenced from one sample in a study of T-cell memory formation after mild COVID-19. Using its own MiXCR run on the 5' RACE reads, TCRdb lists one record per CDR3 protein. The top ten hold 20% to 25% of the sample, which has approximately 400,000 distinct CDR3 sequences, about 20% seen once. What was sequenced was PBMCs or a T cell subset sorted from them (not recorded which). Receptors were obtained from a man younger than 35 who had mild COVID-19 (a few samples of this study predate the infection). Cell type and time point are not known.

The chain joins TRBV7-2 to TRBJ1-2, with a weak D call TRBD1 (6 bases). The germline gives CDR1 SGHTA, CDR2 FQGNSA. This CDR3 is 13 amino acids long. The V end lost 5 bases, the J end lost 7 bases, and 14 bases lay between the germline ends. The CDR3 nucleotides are TGTGCCAGCAGCGCCCACAGGGACTCTGGCTACACCTTC. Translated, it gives CASSAHRDSGYTF.

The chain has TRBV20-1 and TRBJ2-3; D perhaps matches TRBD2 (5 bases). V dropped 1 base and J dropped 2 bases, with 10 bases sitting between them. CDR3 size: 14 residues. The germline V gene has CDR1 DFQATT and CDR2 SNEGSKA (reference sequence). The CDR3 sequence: CSARAWGVTDTQYF. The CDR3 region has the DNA TGCAGTGCTAGAGCCTGGGGAGTCACAGATACGCAGTATTTT.

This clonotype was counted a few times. As DNA, the CDR3 is TGTGCCAGCGGGAGGGCTAGCTCCTACGAGCAGTACGTC. Translated: CASGRASSYEQYV. The genes are TRBV6-1 and TRBJ2-7, with TRBD2 identical over 7 bases. Unmatched junction bases numbered 4, after V lost 8 bases and J lost 0 bases. CDR3 size: 13 residues. CDR1 and CDR2 from the germline V gene are MNHNS and SASEGT.

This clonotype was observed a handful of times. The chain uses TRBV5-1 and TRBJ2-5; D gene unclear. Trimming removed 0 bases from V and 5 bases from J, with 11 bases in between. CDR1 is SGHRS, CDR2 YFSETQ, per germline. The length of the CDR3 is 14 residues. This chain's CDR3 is CASSLVSELETQYF. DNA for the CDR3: TGCGCCAGCAGCTTGGTGTCCGAGCTGGAGACCCAGTACTTC.

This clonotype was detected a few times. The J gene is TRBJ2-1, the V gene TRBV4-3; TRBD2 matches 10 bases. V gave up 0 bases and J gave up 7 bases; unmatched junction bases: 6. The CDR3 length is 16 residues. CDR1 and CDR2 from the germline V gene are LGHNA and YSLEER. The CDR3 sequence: CASSQEASGGANEQFF. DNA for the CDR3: TGCGCCAGCAGCCAAGAGGCCAGCGGGGGGGCAAATGAGCAGTTCTTC.

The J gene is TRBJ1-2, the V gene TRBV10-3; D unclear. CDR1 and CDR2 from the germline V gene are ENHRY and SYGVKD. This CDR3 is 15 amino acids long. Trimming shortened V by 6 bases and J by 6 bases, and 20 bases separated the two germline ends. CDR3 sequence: CAIRVVTKHENGYTF. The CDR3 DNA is TGTGCCATCAGGGTCGTGACGAAACACGAGAATGGCTACACCTTC.

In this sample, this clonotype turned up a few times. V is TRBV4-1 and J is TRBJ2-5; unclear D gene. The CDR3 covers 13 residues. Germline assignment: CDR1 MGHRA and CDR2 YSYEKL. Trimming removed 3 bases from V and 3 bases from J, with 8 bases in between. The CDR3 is CASSHRTEETQYF. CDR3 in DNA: TGCGCCAGCAGCCATCGTACAGAAGAGACCCAGTACTTC.

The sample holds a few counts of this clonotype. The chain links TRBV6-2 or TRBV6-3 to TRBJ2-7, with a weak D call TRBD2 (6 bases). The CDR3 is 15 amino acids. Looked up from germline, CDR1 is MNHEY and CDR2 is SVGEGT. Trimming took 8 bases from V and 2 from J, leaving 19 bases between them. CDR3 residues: CASRRQPGVTYEQYV. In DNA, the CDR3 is TGTGCCAGCCGCCGACAACCGGGAGTCACCTACGAGCAGTACGTC.

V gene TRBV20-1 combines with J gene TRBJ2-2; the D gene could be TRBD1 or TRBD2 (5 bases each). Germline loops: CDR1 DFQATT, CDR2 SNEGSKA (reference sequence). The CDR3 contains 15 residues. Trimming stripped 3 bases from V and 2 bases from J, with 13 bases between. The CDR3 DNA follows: TGCAGTGCTAGTCACGGGGCTGGAAACACCGGGGAGCTGTTTTTT. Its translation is CSASHGAGNTGELFF.

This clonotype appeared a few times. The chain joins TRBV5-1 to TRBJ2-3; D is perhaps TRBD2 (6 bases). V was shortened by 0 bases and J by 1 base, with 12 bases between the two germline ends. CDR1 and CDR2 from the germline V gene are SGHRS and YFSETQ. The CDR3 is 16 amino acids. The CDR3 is CASSLVLAGGTDTQYF. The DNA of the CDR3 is TGCGCCAGCAGCTTGGTACTAGCTGGGGGCACAGATACGCAGTATTTT. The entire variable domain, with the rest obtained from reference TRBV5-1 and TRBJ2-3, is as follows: KAGVTQTPRYLIKTRGQQVTLSCSPISGHRSVSWYQQTPGQGLQFLFEYFSETQRNKGNFPGRFSGRQFSNSRSEMNVSTLELGDSALYLCASSLVLAGGTDTQYFGPGTRLTVL.

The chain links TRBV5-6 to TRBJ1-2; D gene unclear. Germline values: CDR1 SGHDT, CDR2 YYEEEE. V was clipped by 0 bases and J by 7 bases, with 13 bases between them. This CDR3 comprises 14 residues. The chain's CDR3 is CASSLGLQRGGYTF. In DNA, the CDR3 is TGTGCCAGCAGCTTGGGACTCCAGCGGGGTGGCTACACCTTC.

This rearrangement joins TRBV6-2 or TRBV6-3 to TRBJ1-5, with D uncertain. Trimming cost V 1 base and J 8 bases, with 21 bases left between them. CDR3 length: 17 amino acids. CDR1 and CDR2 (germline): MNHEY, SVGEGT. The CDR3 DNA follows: TGTGCCAGCAGTTACTTCCCTGGGATCTTCAGTGGGGAGCCCCAGCATTTT. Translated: CASSYFPGIFSGEPQHF.

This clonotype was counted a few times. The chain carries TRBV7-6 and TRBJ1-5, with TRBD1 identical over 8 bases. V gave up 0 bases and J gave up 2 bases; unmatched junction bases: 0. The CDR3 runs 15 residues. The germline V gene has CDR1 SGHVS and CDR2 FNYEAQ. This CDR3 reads CASSLATGGNQPQHF. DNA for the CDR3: TGTGCCAGCAGCTTAGCGACAGGGGGCAATCAGCCCCAGCATTTT.

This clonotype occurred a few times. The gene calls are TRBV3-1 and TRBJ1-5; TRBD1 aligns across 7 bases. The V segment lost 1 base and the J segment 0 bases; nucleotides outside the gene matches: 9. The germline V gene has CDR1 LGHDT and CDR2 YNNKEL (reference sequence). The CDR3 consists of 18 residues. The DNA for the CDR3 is TGTGCCAGCAGCCAAGGAGGGGGCGACTCCTATAGCAATCAGCCCCAGCATTTT. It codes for CASSQGGGDSYSNQPQHF. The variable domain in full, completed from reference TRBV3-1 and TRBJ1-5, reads DTAVSQTPKYLVTQMGNDKSIKCEQNLGHDTMYWYKQDSKKFLKIMFSYNNKELIINETVPNRFSPKSPDKAHLNLHINSLELGDSAVYFCASSQGGGDSYSNQPQHFGDGTRLSIL.

The DNA for the CDR3 is TGTGCCAGCAGCCAACAAGCGGGGTCTAGCACAGATACGCAGTATTTT. Translated: CASSQQAGSSTDTQYF. The chain carries TRBV3-1 and TRBJ2-3; TRBD2 matches at 7 bases. Germline CDR1 is LGHDT and CDR2 is YNNKEL (reference sequence). V lost 2 bases, J lost 0 bases, and 5 bases stayed unmatched. This CDR3 region has 16 residues.

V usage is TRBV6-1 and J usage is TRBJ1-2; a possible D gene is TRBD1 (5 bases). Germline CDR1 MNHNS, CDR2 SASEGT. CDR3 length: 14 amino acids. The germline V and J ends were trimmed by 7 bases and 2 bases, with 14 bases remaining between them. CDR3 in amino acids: CASTERGRNYGYTF. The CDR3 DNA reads TGTGCCAGCACTGAGAGGGGAAGGAACTATGGCTACACCTTC.

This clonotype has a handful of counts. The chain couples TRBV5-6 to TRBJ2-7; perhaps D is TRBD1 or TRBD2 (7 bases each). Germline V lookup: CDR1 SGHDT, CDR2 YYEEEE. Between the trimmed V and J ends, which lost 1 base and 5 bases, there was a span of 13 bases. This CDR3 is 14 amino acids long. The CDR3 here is CASSLTGEGDEQYV. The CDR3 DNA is TGTGCCAGCAGCTTGACAGGGGAGGGAGACGAGCAGTACGTC.

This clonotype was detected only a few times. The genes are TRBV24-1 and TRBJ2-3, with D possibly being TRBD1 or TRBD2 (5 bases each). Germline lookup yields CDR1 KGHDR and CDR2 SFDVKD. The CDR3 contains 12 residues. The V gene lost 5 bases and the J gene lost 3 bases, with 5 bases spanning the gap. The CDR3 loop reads CATSGGTDTQYF. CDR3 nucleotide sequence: TGTGCCACCAGTGGGGGGACAGATACGCAGTATTTT.

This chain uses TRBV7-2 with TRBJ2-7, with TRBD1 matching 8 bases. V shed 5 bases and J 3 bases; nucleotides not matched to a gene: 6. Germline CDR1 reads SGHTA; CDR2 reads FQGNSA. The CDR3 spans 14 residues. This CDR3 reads CASSTGQGLYEQYF. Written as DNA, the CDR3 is TGTGCCAGCAGCACAGGACAGGGTCTCTACGAGCAGTACTTC.

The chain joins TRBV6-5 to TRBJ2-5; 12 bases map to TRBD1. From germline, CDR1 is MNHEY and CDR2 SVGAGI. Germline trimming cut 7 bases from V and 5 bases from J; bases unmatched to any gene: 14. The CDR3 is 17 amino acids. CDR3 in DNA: TGTGCCAGCAACAAAAGGGGACAGGGGGCGTTATTTGAGACCCAGTACTTC. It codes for CASNKRGQGALFETQYF.

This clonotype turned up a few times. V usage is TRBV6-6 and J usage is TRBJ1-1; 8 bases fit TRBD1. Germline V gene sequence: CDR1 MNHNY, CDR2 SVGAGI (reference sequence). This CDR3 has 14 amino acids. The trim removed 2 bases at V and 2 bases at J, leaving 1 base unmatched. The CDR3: CASSYQGANTEAFF. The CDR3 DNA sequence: TGTGCCAGCAGTTACCAGGGGGCAAACACTGAAGCTTTCTTT.

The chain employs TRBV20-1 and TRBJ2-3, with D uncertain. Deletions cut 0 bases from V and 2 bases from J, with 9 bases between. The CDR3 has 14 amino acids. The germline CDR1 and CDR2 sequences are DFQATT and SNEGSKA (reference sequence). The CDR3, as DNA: TGCAGTGCTAGAGATCCGGTGTTCACAGATACGCAGTATTTT. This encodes CSARDPVFTDTQYF.

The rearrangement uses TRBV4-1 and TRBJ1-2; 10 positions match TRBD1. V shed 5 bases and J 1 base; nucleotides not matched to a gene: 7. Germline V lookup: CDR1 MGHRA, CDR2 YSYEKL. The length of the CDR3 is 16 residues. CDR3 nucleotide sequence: TGCGCCAGCAGCAATAGACAGGGGGCTGGTAACTATGGCTACACCTTC. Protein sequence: CASSNRQGAGNYGYTF.

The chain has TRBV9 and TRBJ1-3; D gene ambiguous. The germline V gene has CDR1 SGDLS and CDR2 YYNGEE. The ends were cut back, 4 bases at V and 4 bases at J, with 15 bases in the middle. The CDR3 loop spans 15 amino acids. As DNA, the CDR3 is TGTGCCAGCAGCCCTTTGGGTATTACGGGAAACACCATATATTTT. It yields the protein CASSPLGITGNTIYF.

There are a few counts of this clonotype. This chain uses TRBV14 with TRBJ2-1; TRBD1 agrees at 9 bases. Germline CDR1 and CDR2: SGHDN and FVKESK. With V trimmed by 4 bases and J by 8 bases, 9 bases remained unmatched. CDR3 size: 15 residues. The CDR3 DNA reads TGTGCCAGCAGCCTACGGACAGGGGTGAGGGATGAGCAGTTCTTC. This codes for CASSLRTGVRDEQFF. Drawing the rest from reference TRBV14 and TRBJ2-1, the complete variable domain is EAGVTQFPSHSVIEKGQTVTLRCDPISGHDNLYWYRRVMGKEIKFLLHFVKESKQDESGMPNNRFLAERTGGTYSTLKVQPAELEDSGVYFCASSLRTGVRDEQFFGPGTRLTVL.

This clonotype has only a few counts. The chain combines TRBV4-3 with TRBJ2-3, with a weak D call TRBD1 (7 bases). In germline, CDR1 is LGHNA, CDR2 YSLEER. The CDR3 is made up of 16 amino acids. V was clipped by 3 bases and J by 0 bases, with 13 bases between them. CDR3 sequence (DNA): TGCGCCAGCAGCCATGGGCGGGGACAGAGCACAGATACGCAGTATTTT. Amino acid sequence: CASSHGRGQSTDTQYF.

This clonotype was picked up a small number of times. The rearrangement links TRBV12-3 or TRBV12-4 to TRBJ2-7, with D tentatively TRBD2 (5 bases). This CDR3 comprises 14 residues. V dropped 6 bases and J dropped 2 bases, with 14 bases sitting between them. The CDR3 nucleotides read TGTGCCAGCAGCCCCAACGGGATGCCCTACGAGCAGTACTTC. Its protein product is CASSPNGMPYEQYF.

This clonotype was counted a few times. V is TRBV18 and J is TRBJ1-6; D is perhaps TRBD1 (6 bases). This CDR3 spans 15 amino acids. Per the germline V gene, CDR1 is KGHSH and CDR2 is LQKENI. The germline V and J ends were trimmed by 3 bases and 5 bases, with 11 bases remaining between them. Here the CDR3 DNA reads TGTGCCAGCTCACCTCGGGGGGCGGATAATTCACCCCTCCACTTT. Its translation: CASSPRGADNSPLHF. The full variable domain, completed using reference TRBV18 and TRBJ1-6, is NAGVMQNPRHLVRRRGQEARLRCSPMKGHSHVYWYRQLPEEGLKFMVYLQKENIIDESGMPKERFSAEFPKEGPSILRIQQVVRGDSAAYFCASSPRGADNSPLHFGNGTRLTVT.

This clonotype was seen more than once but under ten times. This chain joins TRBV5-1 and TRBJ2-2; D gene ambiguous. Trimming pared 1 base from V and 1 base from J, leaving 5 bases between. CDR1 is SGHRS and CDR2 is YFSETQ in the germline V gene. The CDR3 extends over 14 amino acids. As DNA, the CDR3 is TGCGCCAGCAGCTTGTGGCTGAACACCGGGGAGCTGTTTTTT. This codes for CASSLWLNTGELFF. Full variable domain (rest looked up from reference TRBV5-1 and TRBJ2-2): KAGVTQTPRYLIKTRGQQVTLSCSPISGHRSVSWYQQTPGQGLQFLFEYFSETQRNKGNFPGRFSGRQFSNSRSEMNVSTLELGDSALYLCASSLWLNTGELFFGEGSRLTVL.

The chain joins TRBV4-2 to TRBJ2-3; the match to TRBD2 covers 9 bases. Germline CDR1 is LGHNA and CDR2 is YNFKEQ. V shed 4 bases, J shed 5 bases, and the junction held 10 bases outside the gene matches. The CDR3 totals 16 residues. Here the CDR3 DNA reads TGTGCCAGCAGCCCCCGGGGTGCGGGGGGGCAAGATACGCAGTATTTT. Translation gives CASSPRGAGGQDTQYF.